This T cell receptor beta chain was found in a study of OX40 agonist ivuxolimab in advanced cancers. With regard to the full study: Ivuxolimab, which targeted the costimulatory receptor OX40 (CD134), was an agonistic, fully human IgG2 monoclonal antibody. Intravenous ivuxolimab was administered to patients every 2 weeks at six dose levels: 0.01, 0.1, 0.3, 1.5, 3 and 10 mg/kg. Of the approximately 50 dose-escalation patients, hepatocellular carcinoma was present in about 20, melanoma in approximately 15, renal cell carcinoma in 9 and head and neck cancer in 9. In the dose-escalation cohort, 75% to 90% of patients were male, and the mean age was around 60 years with a range of roughly 20 to 79. Prior anti-PD-1, anti-PD-L1 or anti-CTLA-4 therapy was permitted, and checkpoint inhibitors had been received by less than 45% of dose-escalation patients. Partial responses were achieved by three dose-escalation patients, of whom one had hepatocellular carcinoma and two had cutaneous melanoma. The point of sequencing TCRbeta in the periphery was to test whether ivuxolimab changed TCR sequence diversity and drove clonal T-cell expansion. The paper describes the monotherapy dose-escalation part (N ≈ 49 patients) of the phase I trial of ivuxolimab.

Here is what the overall study found, with its caveats: Low levels of normalized T-cell clonal expansion were also seen in some patients who did not respond. The antigen specificity of the clonally expanded peripheral T cells was not determined. After ivuxolimab, expanded clones were on average more numerous among CD8+ T cells than among CD4+ T cells. Partial responders in the 0.1-3.0 mg/kg groups had among the lowest normalized peripheral clonal expansion, especially among CD8+ T cells. At doses of 0.1 to 3.0 mg/kg, clonal expansion of both CD4+ and CD8+ T cells in blood was seen between baseline and week 6.

The germline V gene specifies MDHEN as CDR1 and SYDVKM as CDR2. The CDR3 has 16 amino acids, counting the end cysteine and phenylalanine. The entry retains the CDR3 DNA only, 48 bases that are in frame from base 1. V is cut back by 5 bases and J by 7 bases, with 16 bases in the junction unmatched. Patients with a history of autoimmune disease or receiving systemic immunosuppression were excluded from the trial. Peripheral blood for TCR sequencing was drawn from every dose cohort at baseline, at cycle 4 day 1 and at cycle 7 day 1. Samples were obtained from an open-label, multicenter, first-in-human phase I dose-escalation trial of ivuxolimab. Adults with locally advanced or metastatic melanoma, renal cell, hepatocellular, or head and neck squamous cell carcinoma were enrolled in the trial. CD4+ and CD8+ T cells were sorted separately from peripheral blood before TCR sequencing. Worth noting for this clone: The antigen this receptor binds is unknown. No per-base quality is available; no much larger clone lies one base away.

To sequence the TCRbeta CDR3 region, genomic DNA was isolated from the sorted cells. TCRbeta CDR3 regions were sequenced using the immunoSEQ Assay. This is the immuneACCESS table as TCRdb keeps it, with only in-frame sequences that have V and J called. A part of the clones is gone; compared with another copy, unresolved V genes explain less than half, and the rest is unexplained. This sample holds 83,000 or so clones; around 84% were observed only once. The top ten constitute 1.5% to 2% of the sample. This TCR was recovered from an adult with an advanced solid tumor such as melanoma, head and neck, liver or kidney cancer. The chain employs TRBV28 and TRBJ1-2; TRBD1 matches 7 bases in the middle. This specimen was CD4+ or CD8+ T cells sorted from blood, taken in a trial of the OX40 agonist ivuxolimab. The CDR3 in this case is CASSQTPLRGRGGYTF. The sequenced DNA is TGTGCCAGCAGTCAGACTCCCCTTAGGGGGCGGGGTGGCTACACCTTC.